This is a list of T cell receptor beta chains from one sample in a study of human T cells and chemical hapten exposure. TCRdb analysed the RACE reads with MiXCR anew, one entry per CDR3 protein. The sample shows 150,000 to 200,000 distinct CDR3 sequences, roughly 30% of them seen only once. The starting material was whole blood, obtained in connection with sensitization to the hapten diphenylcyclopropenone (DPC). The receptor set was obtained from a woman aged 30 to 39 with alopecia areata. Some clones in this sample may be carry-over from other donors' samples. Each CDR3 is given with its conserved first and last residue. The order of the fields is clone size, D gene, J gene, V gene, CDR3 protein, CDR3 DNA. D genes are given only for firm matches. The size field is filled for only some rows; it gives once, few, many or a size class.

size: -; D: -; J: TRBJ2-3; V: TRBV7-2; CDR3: CASSLERTSTDTQYF; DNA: TGTGCCAGCAGCTTAGAGCGGACTAGCACAGATACGCAGTATTTT
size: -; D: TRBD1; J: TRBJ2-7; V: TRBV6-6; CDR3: CASNPGTGAYEQYF; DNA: TGTGCCAGCAACCCCGGGACAGGAGCCTACGAGCAGTACTTC
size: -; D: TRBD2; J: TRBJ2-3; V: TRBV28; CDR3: CASSFGGRVTDTQYF; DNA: TGTGCCAGCAGTTTTGGCGGGAGGGTCACAGATACGCAGTATTTT
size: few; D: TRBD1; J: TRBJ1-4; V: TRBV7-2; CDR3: CASSPDRGGGEKLFF; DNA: TGTGCCAGCAGCCCCGACAGGGGTGGGGGTGAAAAACTGTTTTTT
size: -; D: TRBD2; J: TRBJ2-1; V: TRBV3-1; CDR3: CASSQATGGKFF; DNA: TGTGCCAGCAGCCAAGCAACGGGAGGGAAGTTCTTC
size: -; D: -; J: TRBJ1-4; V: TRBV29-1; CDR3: CSASMPGGIEKLFF; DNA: TGCAGCGCCTCAATGCCCGGGGGCATTGAAAAACTGTTTTTT
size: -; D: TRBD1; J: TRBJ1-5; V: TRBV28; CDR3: CASSEGTGQPQHF; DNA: TGTGCCAGCAGTGAAGGGACAGGTCAGCCCCAGCATTTT
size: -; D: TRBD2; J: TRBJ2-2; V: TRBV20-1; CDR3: CSARSGTSGTGELFF; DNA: TGCAGTGCTAGATCCGGGACTAGCGGCACCGGGGAGCTGTTTTTT
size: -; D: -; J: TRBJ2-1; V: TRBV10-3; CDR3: CATGISYNEQFF; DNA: TGTGCCACGGGGATCTCCTACAATGAGCAGTTCTTC
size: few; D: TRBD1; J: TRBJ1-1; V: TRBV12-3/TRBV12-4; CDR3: CASSLTGAGNTEAFF; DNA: TGTGCCAGCAGTTTGACAGGGGCTGGGAACACTGAAGCTTTCTTT
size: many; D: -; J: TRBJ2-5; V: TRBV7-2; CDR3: CASSLAETQYF; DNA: TGTGCCAGCAGCTTAGCGGAGACCCAGTACTTC
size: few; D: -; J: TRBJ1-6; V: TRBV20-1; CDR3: CSARDGGSPLHF; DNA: TGCAGTGCTAGGGACGGGGGATCACCCCTCCACTTT
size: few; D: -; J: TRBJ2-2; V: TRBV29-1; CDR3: CSVLHLTGELFF; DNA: TGCAGCGTCCTACACCTCACCGGGGAGCTGTTTTTT
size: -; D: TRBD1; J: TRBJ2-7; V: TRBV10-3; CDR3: CAIMGQGAFEQYF; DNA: TGTGCCATCATGGGACAGGGGGCTTTTGAGCAGTACTTC
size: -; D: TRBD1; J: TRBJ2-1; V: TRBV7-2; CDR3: CASSPRDRAVF; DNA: TGTGCCAGCAGCCCACGGGACAGGGCGGTCTTC
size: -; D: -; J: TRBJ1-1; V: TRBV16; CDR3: CASSQDGPNTEAFF; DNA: TGTGCCAGCAGCCAAGACGGGCCGAACACTGAAGCTTTCTTT
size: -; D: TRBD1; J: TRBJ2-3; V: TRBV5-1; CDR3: CASTRRGQGATDTQYF; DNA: TGCGCCAGCACCCGGAGAGGACAGGGGGCCACAGATACGCAGTATTTT
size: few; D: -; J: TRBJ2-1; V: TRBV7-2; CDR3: CASSLVVEYEQFF; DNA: TGTGCCAGCAGCTTAGTTGTGGAGTATGAGCAGTTCTTC
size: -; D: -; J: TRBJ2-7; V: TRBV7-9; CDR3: CASSFLQGSRNEQYF; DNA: TGTGCCAGCAGCTTCTTACAGGGATCTCGTAACGAGCAGTACTTC
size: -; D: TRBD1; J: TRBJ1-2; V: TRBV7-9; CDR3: CASTRGGQGAYGYGYTF; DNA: TGTGCCAGCACCCGAGGGGGGCAGGGGGCATACGGCTATGGCTACACCTTC
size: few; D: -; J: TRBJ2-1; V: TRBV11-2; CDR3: CASSLVVSSSYNEQFF; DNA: TGTGCCAGCAGCTTAGTTGTTAGTAGCTCCTACAATGAGCAGTTCTTC
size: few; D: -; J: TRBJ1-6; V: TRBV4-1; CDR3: CASSQEPGTANSPLHF; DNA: TGCGCCAGCAGCCAAGAGCCCGGGACGGCTAATTCACCCCTCCACTTT
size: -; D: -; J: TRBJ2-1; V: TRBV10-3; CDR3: CAIRSKGGPGVYNEQFF; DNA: TGTGCCATCAGATCAAAGGGGGGGCCAGGGGTCTACAATGAGCAGTTCTTC
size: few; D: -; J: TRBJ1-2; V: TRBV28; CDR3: CASSPGPNYGYTF; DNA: TGTGCCAGCAGTCCCGGCCCTAACTATGGCTACACCTTC
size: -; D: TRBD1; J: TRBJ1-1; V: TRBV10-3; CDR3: CAITRTGGSPMNTEAFF; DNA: TGTGCCATCACCCGGACAGGGGGGTCTCCTATGAACACTGAAGCTTTCTTT
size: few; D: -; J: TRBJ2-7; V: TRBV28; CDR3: CASSSILGISYEQYF; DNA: -
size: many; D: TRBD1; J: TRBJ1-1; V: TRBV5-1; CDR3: CASSLALRTGGNTEAFF; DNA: TGCGCCAGCAGCTTGGCCCTTCGGACAGGGGGCAACACTGAAGCTTTCTTT
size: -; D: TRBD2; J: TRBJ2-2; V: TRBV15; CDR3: CATSRVAGVKTGELFF; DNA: TGTGCCACCAGCAGAGTAGCGGGGGTCAAGACCGGGGAGCTGTTTTTT
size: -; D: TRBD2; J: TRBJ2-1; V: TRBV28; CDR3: CASSLGLAGAYEQFF; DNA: TGTGCCAGCAGTTTAGGCCTAGCGGGGGCCTATGAGCAGTTCTTC
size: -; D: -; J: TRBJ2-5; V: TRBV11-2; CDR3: CASSLSDQETQYF; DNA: TGTGCCAGCAGCTTATCGGACCAAGAGACCCAGTACTTC
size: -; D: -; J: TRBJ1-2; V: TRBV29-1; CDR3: CSTDTSYGYTF; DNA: TGCAGCACTGACACGTCGTATGGCTACACCTTC
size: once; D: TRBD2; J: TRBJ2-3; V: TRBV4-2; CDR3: CASSQDGRTSGRDTQYF; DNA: TGTGCCAGCAGCCAAGATGGCAGGACTAGCGGGAGGGATACGCAGTATTTT
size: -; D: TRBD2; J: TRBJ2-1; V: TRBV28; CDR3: CASSASQGLAAYNEQFF; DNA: TGTGCCAGCAGTGCGTCTCAGGGACTAGCGGCCTACAATGAGCAGTTCTTC
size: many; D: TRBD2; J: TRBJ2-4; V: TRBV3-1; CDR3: CASSPSGAGNIQYF; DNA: TGTGCCAGCAGCCCCTCGGGAGCGGGGAACATTCAGTACTTC
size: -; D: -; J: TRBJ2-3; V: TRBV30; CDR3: CAWSPQTKGTQYF; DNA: TGTGCCTGGAGTCCCCAGACTAAGGGTACGCAGTATTTT
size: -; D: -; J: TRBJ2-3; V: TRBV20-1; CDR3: CSARTWTSTDTQYF; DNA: TGCAGTGCAAGAACCTGGACTAGCACAGATACGCAGTATTTT
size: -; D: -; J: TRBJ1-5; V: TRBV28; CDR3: CASSSDRAHSRRGQPQHF; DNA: TGTGCCAGCAGCTCTGACAGAGCCCATTCGCGTCGTGGTCAGCCCCAGCATTTT
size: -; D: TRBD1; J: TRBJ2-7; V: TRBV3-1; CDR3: CASSAGQGYYEQYF; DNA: TGTGCCAGCAGCGCCGGACAGGGGTACTACGAGCAGTACTTC
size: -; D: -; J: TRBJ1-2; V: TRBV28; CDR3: CASSLGKNYGYTF; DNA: TGTGCCAGCAGTTTGGGCAAAAACTATGGCTACACCTTC